The T cell receptor (beta chain) under discussion was sequenced for a study of control samples from healthy donors and cancer patients. The germline V and J ends were trimmed by 4 bases and 4 bases, with 10 bases remaining between them. Germline V lookup: CDR1 KGHSH, CDR2 LQKENI. CDR3 length equals 13 residues. Clones were read by immunoSEQ multiplex PCR, and TCRdb kept only the in-frame ones, dropping some. The sample shows under 150,000 clones, roughly nine tenths of them seen only once. The TCR was taken from a man in his thirties or forties in good health. Sequencing input: blood. The genes are TRBV18 and TRBJ1-1; D possibly corresponds to TRBD1 (5 bases). This chain's CDR3 is CASSLGQTTEAFF. CDR3 nucleotide sequence: TGTGCCAGCTCACTAGGACAAACCACTGAAGCTTTCTTT.